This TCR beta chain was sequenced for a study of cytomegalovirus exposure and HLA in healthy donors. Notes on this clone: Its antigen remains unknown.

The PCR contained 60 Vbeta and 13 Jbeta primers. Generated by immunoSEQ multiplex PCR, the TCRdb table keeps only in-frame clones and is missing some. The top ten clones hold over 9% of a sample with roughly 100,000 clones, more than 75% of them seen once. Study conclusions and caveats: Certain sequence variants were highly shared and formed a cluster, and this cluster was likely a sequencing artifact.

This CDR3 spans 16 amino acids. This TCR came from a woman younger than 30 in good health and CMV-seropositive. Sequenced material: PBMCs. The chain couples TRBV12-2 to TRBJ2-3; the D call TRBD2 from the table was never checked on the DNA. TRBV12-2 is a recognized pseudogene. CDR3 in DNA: TGTGCAAGTCGCTTAGACGCGGGAGAGGTCACAGATACGCAGTATTTT. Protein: CASRLDAGEVTDTQYF.